The text below deals with one TCR beta chain. Its antigen is not known. This sample was taken from a study of cytomegalovirus exposure and HLA in healthy donors. Whole-study results and caveats: Many donors carried some public TCRs, although rarity characterized most TCR sequences. A missense DCLRE1C variant was associated with V- and J-gene trimming of TCR beta chains in a later analysis, and an independent cohort replicated the association.

Primers: 60 Vbeta forward and 13 Jbeta reverse. Generated by immunoSEQ multiplex PCR, the TCRdb table keeps only in-frame clones and is missing some. Here the sample spans under 200,000 clones, 68% being singletons. The length of the CDR3 is 16 residues. Germline CDR1 and CDR2: SGHRS and YFSETQ. J gave up 7 bases and V 0 bases, and 5 bases lay outside the gene matches. The rearrangement links TRBV5-1 to TRBJ1-6; 9 nucleotides line up with TRBD1. The material sequenced was PBMCs. This TCR derives from a man aged 45-65 years in good health and CMV-seronegative. The chain's CDR3 is CASSLAQGQGNSPLHF. CDR3 coding DNA: TGCGCCAGCAGCTTGGCCCAAGGACAGGGGAATTCACCCCTCCACTTT.